The present T cell receptor (beta chain) was sequenced within a study of blood T cell repertoires in COVID-19. About the study: Donors in the United States, Italy and Spain gave samples during acute or convalescent COVID-19.

In this sample, this clone turned up once. CDR3 length equals 15 residues. CDR1 is SGDLS and CDR2 is YYNGEE in the germline V gene. V shed 3 bases and J 2 bases; nucleotides not matched to a gene: 3. TCRdb keeps only in-frame clones here, not all; method: immunoSEQ multiplex PCR. The top ten hold around 10% of the sample, which has around 100,000 clones, about four fifths seen once. The chain joins TRBV9 to TRBJ2-1; 9 nucleotides match TRBD1. The sample comprised peripheral blood. The sequence derives from a man aged 40-55 years with active or convalescent COVID-19. The CDR3 coding sequence is TGTGCCAGCAGCGAACGACAGGGGGCCTACAATGAGCAGTTCTTC. Protein sequence: CASSERQGAYNEQFF.